The 21 T cell receptor beta chains presented below share a single source sample, sequenced in a study of shared clonotypes between healthy human individuals. Generated by immunoSEQ multiplex PCR, the TCRdb table keeps only in-frame clones and is missing some. The repertoire holds 950,000 to 1,300,000 clones, with around 75% as singletons. The specimen sequenced was memory CD4+ T cells sorted from blood. Indicated subset: CD45RA-negative fraction. These TCRs come from a man between 18 and 35 years old in good health.

Remarks on this clone: This CDR3 is also generated by other DNA sequences in the sample. This chain connects TRBV5-1 to TRBJ2-7, with TRBD1 matching over 9 bases. Germline trimming cut 4 bases from V and 3 bases from J; bases unmatched to any gene: 5. CDR3 length: 14 residues. Germline lookup yields CDR1 SGHRS and CDR2 YFSETQ. In DNA, the CDR3 is TGCGCCAGCAGCCTAGGACAGGGGAACTACGAGCAGTACTTC. Its translation: CASSLGQGNYEQYF.

Of note for this clone: Other nucleotide sequences from this sample produce the same CDR3. The V and J genes are TRBV11-3 and TRBJ2-5; 12 bases agree with TRBD2. Germline CDR1 is SGHNT and CDR2 is YENEEA. The CDR3 is 15 amino acids. V trimming: 3 bases; J trimming: 1 base; junction bases outside the gene matches: 0. CDR3 amino acids: CASSLGLAGQETQYF. The CDR3 DNA follows: TGTGCCAGCAGCTTGGGACTAGCGGGCCAAGAGACCCAGTACTTC.

This clone has only a few counts. The chain uses TRBV19 and TRBJ1-1, with D uncertain. Germline V gives CDR1 LNHDA, CDR2 SQIVND (reference sequence). Trimming shortened V by 5 bases and J by 1 base, and 17 bases separated the two germline ends. The CDR3 is 16 residues long. Here the CDR3 DNA reads TGTGCCAGTAGTCCCAGAGGTGGTTTGGGGAACACTGAAGCTTTCTTT. It yields the protein CASSPRGGLGNTEAFF.

This CDR3 reads CASSLLFGTSNQPQHF. DNA of the CDR3: TGTGCCAGCAGCTTATTATTCGGGACATCTAATCAGCCCCAGCATTTT. The chain employs TRBV7-2 and TRBJ1-5; maybe TRBD1 (6 bases). V gave up 2 bases and J gave up 4 bases, with 15 bases separating them. The germline V gene has CDR1 SGHTA and CDR2 FQGNSA. The CDR3 is 16 residues long.

This rearrangement joins TRBV7-9 to TRBJ2-1; 12 bases line up with TRBD2. Trimming took 7 bases from V and 0 from J; bases not matched to a gene: 7. Germline lookup yields CDR1 SEHNR and CDR2 FQNEAQ (reference sequence). There are 17 residues in the CDR3. CDR3 loop: CASTGTSGSSSYNEQFF. The CDR3 bases are TGTGCCAGCACCGGGACTAGCGGGTCGAGCTCCTACAATGAGCAGTTCTTC.

The V and J genes are TRBV27 and TRBJ2-7, with 8 bases lining up with TRBD2. V dropped 3 bases and J dropped 5; count of bases not matched to a gene: 6. The CDR3 spans 14 residues. In germline, CDR1 is MNHEY, CDR2 SMNVEV (reference sequence). CDR3: CASSFPGTSNEQYF. In DNA, the CDR3 is TGTGCCAGCAGTTTTCCCGGGACTAGTAACGAGCAGTACTTC.

V is TRBV18 and J is TRBJ1-6; tentatively, D is TRBD1 (5 bases). Germline V gives CDR1 KGHSH, CDR2 LQKENI. The CDR3 sequence is 14 residues long. Trimming pared 3 bases from V and 7 bases from J, leaving 10 bases between. In nucleotides, the CDR3 is TGTGCCAGCTCACCGGGGGTACAGAATTCACCCCTCCACTTT. Translating gives CASSPGVQNSPLHF.

This clone was found many times. The chain employs TRBV18 and TRBJ2-5; no clear D gene. The CDR3 length is 13 residues. V lost 4 bases and J 5 bases, leaving 11 bases between the germline ends. From germline, CDR1 is KGHSH and CDR2 LQKENI. This chain's CDR3 is CASSLNHLETQYF. CDR3 nucleotide sequence: TGTGCCAGCTCACTGAACCACCTCGAGACCCAGTACTTC.

CDR3 in amino acids: CASSPRDTQYF. CDR3 in DNA: TGTGCCAGCAGCCCTCGGGATACGCAGTATTTT. V is TRBV6-5 and J is TRBJ2-3; D not resolved. Per the germline V gene, CDR1 is MNHEY and CDR2 is SVGAGI. V lost 6 bases to trimming and J lost 6 bases, with 7 bases between them. The CDR3 loop spans 11 amino acids.

The gene calls are TRBV18 and TRBJ2-7, with D perhaps matching TRBD1 (5 bases). Per the germline V gene, CDR1 is KGHSH and CDR2 is LQKENI. This CDR3 spans 13 amino acids. With 3 bases removed from V and 6 bases from J, the gap between germline ends came to 12 bases. CDR3 sequence: CASSPTRVAEQYF. The CDR3 region has the DNA TGTGCCAGCTCACCTACCAGGGTGGCCGAGCAGTACTTC.

The chain combines TRBV5-5 with TRBJ1-1; D is unclear. V was shortened by 4 bases and J by 0 bases, with 10 bases between the two germline ends. The CDR3 contains 14 residues. The germline CDR1 and CDR2 sequences are SGHKS and YYEKEE (reference sequence). The CDR3 is CASSPVSVNTEAFF. DNA for the CDR3: TGTGCCAGCAGCCCGGTTTCAGTGAACACTGAAGCTTTCTTT.

V gene TRBV5-1 combines with J gene TRBJ1-4, with 9 bases identical to TRBD1. CDR1 is SGHRS, CDR2 YFSETQ, per germline. The CDR3 length is 15 residues. V gave up 1 base and J gave up 8 bases; unmatched junction bases: 6. CDR3 in DNA: TGCGCCAGCAGCTTGTGGACAGGGGATGGGGAAAAACTGTTTTTT. It yields the protein CASSLWTGDGEKLFF.

The chain links TRBV5-6 to TRBJ1-2; a possible D gene is TRBD1 (6 bases). This CDR3 contains 13 residues. Germline V lookup: CDR1 SGHDT, CDR2 YYEEEE. Deletions cut 4 bases from V and 7 bases from J, with 14 bases between. CDR3 nucleotides: TGTGCCAGCAGCATCCGGGACATATCTGGCTACACCTTC. Protein product: CASSIRDISGYTF.

The chain links TRBV6-1 to TRBJ1-2, with D maybe TRBD1 (5 bases). The CDR3 covers 15 residues. Trimming removed 8 bases at V and 5 bases at J, with 21 bases between. Germline CDR1 reads MNHNS; CDR2 reads SASEGT. As DNA, the CDR3 is TGTGCCAGCTTACCTCTTGGGGCTGCTCAGTATGGCTACACCTTC. It encodes CASLPLGAAQYGYTF.

The J gene is TRBJ1-6, the V gene TRBV7-2; D call uncertain. The CDR3 is 17 residues long. V was cut by 3 bases and J by 5 bases, with 17 bases left in between. Per germline, CDR1 SGHTA and CDR2 FQGNSA. The CDR3 nucleotides read TGTGCCAGCAGCTTTTCCCTGTGGAGGGCTAATAATTCACCCCTCCACTTT. Translation: CASSFSLWRANNSPLHF.

J is TRBJ2-3 and V is TRBV6-5; no definite D call. The CDR3 is 11 residues long. Germline CDR1 reads MNHEY; CDR2 reads SVGAGI. The V gene lost 10 bases and the J gene lost 6 bases, with 11 bases spanning the gap. The CDR3 loop reads CAKCRKDTQYF. CDR3 in DNA: TGTGCCAAGTGTAGGAAGGATACGCAGTATTTT.

The V gene is TRBV10-1, the J gene TRBJ2-2; D may be TRBD1 or TRBD2 (5 bases each). The CDR3 is made up of 13 amino acids. Germline CDR1 WNHNN, CDR2 SYGVQD (reference sequence). Trimming removed 2 bases from V and 7 bases from J, with 8 bases in between. CDR3: CASSEGGNGELFF. CDR3 DNA sequence: TGCGCCAGCAGTGAGGGGGGAAACGGGGAGCTGTTTTTT.

The chain uses TRBV6-4 and TRBJ1-1, with D maybe TRBD1 (5 bases). This CDR3 is built from 13 residues. Germline CDR1 is MRHNA and CDR2 is SNTAGT. Trimming stripped 6 bases from V and 0 bases from J, with 8 bases between. Here the CDR3 reads CASRETVNTEAFF. The CDR3 DNA follows: TGTGCCAGCAGGGAGACAGTGAACACTGAAGCTTTCTTT.

DNA for the CDR3: TGCGCCAGCAGCCCAGGGACAGCTGCAACTAATGAAAAACTGTTTTTT. It codes for CASSPGTAATNEKLFF. The chain recombines TRBV5-1 with TRBJ1-4; 7 bases agree with TRBD1. CDR3 size: 16 residues. Germline CDR1 reads SGHRS; CDR2 reads YFSETQ. J gave up 0 bases and V 4 bases, and 6 bases lay outside the gene matches. The whole variable domain, remainder taken from reference TRBV5-1 and TRBJ1-4, is KAGVTQTPRYLIKTRGQQVTLSCSPISGHRSVSWYQQTPGQGLQFLFEYFSETQRNKGNFPGRFSGRQFSNSRSEMNVSTLELGDSALYLCASSPGTAATNEKLFFGSGTQLSVL.

V usage is TRBV4-2 and J usage is TRBJ2-1, with no clear D. V was shortened by 0 bases and J by 7 bases, with 16 bases between the two germline ends. The CDR3 totals 16 residues. The V gene's germline CDR1 is LGHNA and CDR2 YNFKEQ. This CDR3 is CASSQDMLGVWNEQFF. The CDR3 DNA reads TGTGCCAGCAGCCAAGATATGCTAGGAGTATGGAATGAGCAGTTCTTC.

The chain couples TRBV18 to TRBJ2-7; D may be TRBD2 (6 bases). The CDR3 is made up of 14 amino acids. Trimming shortened V by 0 bases and J by 2 bases, and 8 bases separated the two germline ends. From germline, CDR1 is KGHSH and CDR2 LQKENI. The CDR3 protein is CASSPPPGAYEQYF. CDR3 coding DNA: TGTGCCAGCTCACCACCGCCGGGGGCCTACGAGCAGTACTTC.